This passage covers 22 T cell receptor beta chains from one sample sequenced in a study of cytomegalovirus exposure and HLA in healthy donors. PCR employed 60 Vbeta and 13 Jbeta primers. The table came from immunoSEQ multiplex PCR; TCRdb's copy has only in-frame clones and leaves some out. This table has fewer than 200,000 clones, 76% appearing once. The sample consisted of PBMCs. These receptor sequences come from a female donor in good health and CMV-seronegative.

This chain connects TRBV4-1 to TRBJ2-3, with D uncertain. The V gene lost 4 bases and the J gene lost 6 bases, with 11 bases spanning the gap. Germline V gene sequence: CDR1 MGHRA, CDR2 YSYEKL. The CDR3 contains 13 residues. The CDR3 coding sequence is TGCGCCAGCAGCCGTTCGCTTAGCGATACGCAGTATTTT. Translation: CASSRSLSDTQYF.

Here the CDR3 reads CAISLAGDGELFF. CDR3 sequence (DNA): TGTGCCATCAGTCTAGCGGGAGACGGGGAGCTGTTTTTT. This chain joins TRBV10-3 and TRBJ2-2; 10 positions agree with TRBD2. V shed 5 bases and J 7 bases; nucleotides not matched to a gene: 1. The CDR3 totals 13 residues. Germline lookup yields CDR1 ENHRY and CDR2 SYGVKD.

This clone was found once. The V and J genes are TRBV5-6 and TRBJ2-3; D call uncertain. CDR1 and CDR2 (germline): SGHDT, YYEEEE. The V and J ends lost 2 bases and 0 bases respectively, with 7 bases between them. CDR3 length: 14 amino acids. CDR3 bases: TGTGCCAGCAGCTTTATGAGTAGCACAGATACGCAGTATTTT. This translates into CASSFMSSTDTQYF.

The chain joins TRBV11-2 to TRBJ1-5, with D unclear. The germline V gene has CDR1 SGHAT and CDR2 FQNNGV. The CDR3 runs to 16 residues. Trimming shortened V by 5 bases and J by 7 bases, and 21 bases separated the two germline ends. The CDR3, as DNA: TGTGCCAGCAGCCCTGGTTGGAGGGTGGGTCGACAGCCCCAGCATTTT. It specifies CASSPGWRVGRQPQHF.

CDR3 sequence reads: CAISRGQNEKLFF. In DNA form, the CDR3 reads TGTGCCATCAGTCGGGGTCAGAATGAAAAACTGTTTTTT. V and J are TRBV10-3 and TRBJ1-4; D unresolved. This CDR3 comprises 13 residues. With 5 bases removed from V and 5 bases from J, the gap between germline ends came to 9 bases. Germline lookup yields CDR1 ENHRY and CDR2 SYGVKD.

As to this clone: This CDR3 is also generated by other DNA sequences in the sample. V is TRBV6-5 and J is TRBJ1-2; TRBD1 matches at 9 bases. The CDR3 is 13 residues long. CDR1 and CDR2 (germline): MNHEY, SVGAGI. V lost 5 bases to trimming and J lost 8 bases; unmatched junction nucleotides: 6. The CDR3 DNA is TGTGCCAGCAGTCGCGGGACAGGGAAGGGCTACACCTTC. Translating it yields CASSRGTGKGYTF.

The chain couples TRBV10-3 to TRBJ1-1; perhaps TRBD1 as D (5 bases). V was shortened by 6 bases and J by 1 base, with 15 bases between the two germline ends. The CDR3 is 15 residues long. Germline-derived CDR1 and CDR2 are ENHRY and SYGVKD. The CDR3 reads CAISVRATGNTEAFF. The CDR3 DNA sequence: TGTGCCATCAGCGTTAGGGCCACAGGGAACACTGAAGCTTTCTTT.

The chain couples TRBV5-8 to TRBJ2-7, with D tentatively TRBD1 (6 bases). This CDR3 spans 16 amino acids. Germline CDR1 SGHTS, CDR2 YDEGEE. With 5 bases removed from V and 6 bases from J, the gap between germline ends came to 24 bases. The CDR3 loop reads CASRWGQSPFRSEQYF. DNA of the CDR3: TGTGCCAGCAGATGGGGGCAATCCCCCTTTAGGTCCGAGCAGTACTTC.

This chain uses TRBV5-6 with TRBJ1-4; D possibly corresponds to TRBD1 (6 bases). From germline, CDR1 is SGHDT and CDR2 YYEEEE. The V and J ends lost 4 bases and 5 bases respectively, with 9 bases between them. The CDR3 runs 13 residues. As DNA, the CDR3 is TGTGCCAGCAGCAACGGACAGAATGAAAAACTGTTTTTT. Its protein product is CASSNGQNEKLFF.

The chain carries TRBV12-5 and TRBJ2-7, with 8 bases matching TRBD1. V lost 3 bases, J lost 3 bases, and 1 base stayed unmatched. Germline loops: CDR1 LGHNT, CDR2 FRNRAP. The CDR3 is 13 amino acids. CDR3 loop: CASGFTGGYEQYF. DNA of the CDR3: TGTGCTAGTGGTTTTACAGGGGGCTACGAGCAGTACTTC.

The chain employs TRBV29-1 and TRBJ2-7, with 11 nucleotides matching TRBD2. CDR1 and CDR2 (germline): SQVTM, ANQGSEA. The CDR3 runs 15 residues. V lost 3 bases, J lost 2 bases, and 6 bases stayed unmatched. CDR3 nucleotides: TGCAGCGTTGAGGCTAGCGGGGGGATCACCTACGAGCAGTACTTC. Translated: CSVEASGGITYEQYF.

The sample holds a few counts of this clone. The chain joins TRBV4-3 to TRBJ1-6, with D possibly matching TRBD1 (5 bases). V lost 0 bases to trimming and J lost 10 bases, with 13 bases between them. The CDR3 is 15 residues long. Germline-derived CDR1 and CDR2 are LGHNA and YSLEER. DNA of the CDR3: TGCGCCAGCAGCCAAGACCGGGCCCAGGGATCACCCCTCCACTTT. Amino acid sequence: CASSQDRAQGSPLHF.

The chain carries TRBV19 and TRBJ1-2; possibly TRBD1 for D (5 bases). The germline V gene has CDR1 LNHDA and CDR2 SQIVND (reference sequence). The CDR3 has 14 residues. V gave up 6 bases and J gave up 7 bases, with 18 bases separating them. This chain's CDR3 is CASRLGWGTFGYTF. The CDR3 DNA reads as TGTGCCAGTAGGCTCGGGTGGGGGACTTTTGGCTACACCTTC.

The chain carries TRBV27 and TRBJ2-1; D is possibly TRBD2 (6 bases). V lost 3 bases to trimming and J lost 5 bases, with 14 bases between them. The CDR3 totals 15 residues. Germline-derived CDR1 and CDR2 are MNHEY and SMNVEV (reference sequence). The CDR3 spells CASSLMAGPNNEQFF. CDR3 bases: TGTGCCAGCAGTTTGATGGCGGGGCCTAACAATGAGCAGTTCTTC.

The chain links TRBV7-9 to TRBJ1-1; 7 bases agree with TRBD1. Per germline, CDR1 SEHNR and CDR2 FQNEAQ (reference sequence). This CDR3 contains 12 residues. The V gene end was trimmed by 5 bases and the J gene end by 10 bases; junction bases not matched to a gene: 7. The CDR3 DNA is TGTGCCAGCAGCCGGGACAGTAGAGGAGCTTTCTTT. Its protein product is CASSRDSRGAFF. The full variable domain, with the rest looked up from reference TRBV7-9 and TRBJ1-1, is DTGVSQNPRHKITKRGQNVTFRCDPISEHNRLYWYRQTLGQGPEFLTYFQNEAQLEKSRLLSDRFSAERPKGSFSTLEIQRTEQGDSAMYLCASSRDSRGAFFGQGTRLTVV.

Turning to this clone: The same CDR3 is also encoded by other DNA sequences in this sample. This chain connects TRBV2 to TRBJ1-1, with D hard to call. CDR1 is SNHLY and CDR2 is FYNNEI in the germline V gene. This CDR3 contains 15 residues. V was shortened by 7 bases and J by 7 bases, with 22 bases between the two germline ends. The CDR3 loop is CASIATVSNWYEAFF. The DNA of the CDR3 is TGTGCCAGCATTGCTACAGTATCGAATTGGTATGAAGCTTTCTTT.

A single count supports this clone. The DNA of the CDR3 is TGCGCCAGCAGCTTGGCGGGGGGAGGTTATTCACCCCTCCACTTT. Its protein is CASSLAGGGYSPLHF. The V gene is TRBV5-1, the J gene TRBJ1-6; TRBD1 is a possible D gene (5 bases). Looked up from germline, CDR1 is SGHRS and CDR2 is YFSETQ. With 0 bases removed from V and 8 bases from J, the gap between germline ends came to 12 bases. CDR3 length: 15 residues.

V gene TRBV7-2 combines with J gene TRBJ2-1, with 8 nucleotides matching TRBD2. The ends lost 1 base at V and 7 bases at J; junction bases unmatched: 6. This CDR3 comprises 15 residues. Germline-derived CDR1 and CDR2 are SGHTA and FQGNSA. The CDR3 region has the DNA TGTGCCAGCAGCTTAGATGGGACTAGGGAGAATGAGCAGTTCTTC. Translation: CASSLDGTRENEQFF.

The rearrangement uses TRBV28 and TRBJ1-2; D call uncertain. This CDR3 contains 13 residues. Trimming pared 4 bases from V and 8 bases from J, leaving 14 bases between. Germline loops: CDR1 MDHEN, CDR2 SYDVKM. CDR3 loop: CASSSGLTGGYTF. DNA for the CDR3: TGTGCCAGCAGTTCCGGACTCACCGGAGGCTACACCTTC.

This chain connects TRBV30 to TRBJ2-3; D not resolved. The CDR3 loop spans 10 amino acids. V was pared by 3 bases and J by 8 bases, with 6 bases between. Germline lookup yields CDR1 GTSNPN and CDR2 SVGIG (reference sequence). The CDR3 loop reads CAWSVRTQYF. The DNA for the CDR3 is TGTGCCTGGAGCGTGCGTACGCAGTATTTT.

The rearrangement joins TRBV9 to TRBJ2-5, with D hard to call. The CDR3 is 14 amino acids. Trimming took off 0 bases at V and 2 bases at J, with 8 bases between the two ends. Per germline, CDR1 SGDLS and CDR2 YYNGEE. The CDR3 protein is CASSVDGFQETQYF. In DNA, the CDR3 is TGTGCCAGCAGCGTAGATGGCTTTCAAGAGACCCAGTACTTC.

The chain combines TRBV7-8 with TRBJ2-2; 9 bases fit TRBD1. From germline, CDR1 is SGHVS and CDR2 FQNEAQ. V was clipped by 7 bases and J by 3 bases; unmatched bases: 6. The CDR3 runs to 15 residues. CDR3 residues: CASNPWTGDTGELFF. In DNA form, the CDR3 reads TGTGCCAGCAACCCTTGGACAGGGGACACCGGGGAGCTGTTTTTT.